This T cell receptor (beta chain) was identified in a study of T-cell memory formation after mild COVID-19. MiXCR, run by TCRdb on the 5' RACE reads, gives a single entry per CDR3 protein. The repertoire has 100,000 or so distinct CDR3 sequences, 11% of them found once; the top ten carry about two fifths. CDR1 is SQVTM and CDR2 is ANQGSEA in the germline V gene. The length of the CDR3 is 15 residues. V lost 1 base and J 4 bases, leaving 16 bases between the germline ends. This clonotype was recorded a few times. The chain links TRBV29-1 to TRBJ2-5, with D possibly matching TRBD2 (7 bases). The sequence was obtained from a man younger than 35 who had mild COVID-19 (a few samples of this study predate the infection). Cell type and time point are not known. Sequenced input: PBMCs or a T cell subset sorted from them (not recorded which). CDR3 sequence (DNA): TGCAGCGTTGAAGCGCCCTCGGCGGGGGCAGAGACCCAGTACTTC. It specifies CSVEAPSAGAETQYF. Using reference TRBV29-1 and TRBJ2-5 for the parts outside the CDR3, the full variable domain is SAVISQKPSRDICQRGTSLTIQCQVDSQVTMMFWYRQQPGQSLTLIATANQGSEATYESGFVIDKFPISRPNLTFSTLTVSNMSPEDSSIYLCSVEAPSAGAETQYFGPGTRLLVL.